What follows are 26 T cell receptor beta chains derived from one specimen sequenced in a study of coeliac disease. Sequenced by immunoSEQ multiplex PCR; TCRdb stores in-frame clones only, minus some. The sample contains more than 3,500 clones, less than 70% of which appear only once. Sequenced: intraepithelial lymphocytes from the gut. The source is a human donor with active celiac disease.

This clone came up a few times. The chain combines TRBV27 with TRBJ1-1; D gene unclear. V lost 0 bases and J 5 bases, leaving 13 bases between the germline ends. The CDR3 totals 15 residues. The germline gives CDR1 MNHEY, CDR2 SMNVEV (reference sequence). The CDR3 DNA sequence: TGTGCCAGCAGTTTATCGATGGGAGCCTGGACTGAAGCTTTCTTT. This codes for CASSLSMGAWTEAFF.

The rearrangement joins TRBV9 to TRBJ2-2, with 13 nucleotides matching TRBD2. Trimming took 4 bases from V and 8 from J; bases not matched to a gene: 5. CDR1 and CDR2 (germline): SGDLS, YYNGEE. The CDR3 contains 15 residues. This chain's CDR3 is CASSRWTSGRGELFF. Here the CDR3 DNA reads TGTGCCAGCAGCCGATGGACTAGCGGGAGAGGGGAGCTGTTTTTT. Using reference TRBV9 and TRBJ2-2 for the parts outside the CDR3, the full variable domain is DSGVTQTPKHLITATGQRVTLRCSPRSGDLSVYWYQQSLDQGLQFLIQYYNGEERAKGNILERFSAQQFPDLHSELNLSSLELGDSALYFCASSRWTSGRGELFFGEGSRLTVL.

In DNA form, the CDR3 reads TGTGCCAGCAGCTTATTAAGGCAGGACACAGATACGCAGTATTTT. Amino acid sequence: CASSLLRQDTDTQYF. The chain employs TRBV7-8 and TRBJ2-3; D unresolved. This CDR3 comprises 15 residues. Between the trimmed V and J ends, which lost 2 bases and 2 bases, there was a span of 11 bases. Germline V gene data show CDR1 as SGHVS and CDR2 as FQNEAQ.

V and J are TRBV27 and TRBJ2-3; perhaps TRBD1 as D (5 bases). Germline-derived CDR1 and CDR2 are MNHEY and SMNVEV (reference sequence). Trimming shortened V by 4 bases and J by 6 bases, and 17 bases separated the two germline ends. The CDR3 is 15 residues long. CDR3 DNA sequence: TGTGCCAGCAGTTCCAGGGATGTATGGGTGGATACGCAGTATTTT. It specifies CASSSRDVWVDTQYF.

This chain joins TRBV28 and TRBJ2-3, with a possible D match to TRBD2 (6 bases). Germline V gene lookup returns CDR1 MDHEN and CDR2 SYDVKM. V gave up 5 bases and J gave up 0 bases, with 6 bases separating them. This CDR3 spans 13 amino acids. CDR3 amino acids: CASSSGSTDTQYF. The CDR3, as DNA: TGTGCCAGCAGTAGCGGGAGCACAGATACGCAGTATTTT.

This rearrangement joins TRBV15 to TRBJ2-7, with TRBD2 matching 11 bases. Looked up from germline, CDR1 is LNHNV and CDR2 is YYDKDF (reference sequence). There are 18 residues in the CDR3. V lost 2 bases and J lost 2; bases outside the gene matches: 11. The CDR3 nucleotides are TGTGCCACCAGCAGATCATTTGCCCTAGCGGGGGGAACCTACGAGCAGTACTTC. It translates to CATSRSFALAGGTYEQYF. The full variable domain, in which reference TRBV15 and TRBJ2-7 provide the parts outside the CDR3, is DAMVIQNPRYQVTQFGKPVTLSCSQTLNHNVMYWYQQKSSQAPKLLFHYYDKDFNNEADTPDNFQSRRPNTSFCFLDIRSPGLGDTAMYLCATSRSFALAGGTYEQYFGPGTRLTVT.

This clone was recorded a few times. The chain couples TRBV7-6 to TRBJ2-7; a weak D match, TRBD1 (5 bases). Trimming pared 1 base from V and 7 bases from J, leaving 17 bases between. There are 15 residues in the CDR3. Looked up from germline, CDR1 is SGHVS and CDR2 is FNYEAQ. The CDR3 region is CASSLVPDTPKEQYF. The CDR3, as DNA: TGTGCCAGCAGCTTAGTACCGGACACTCCTAAAGAGCAGTACTTC.

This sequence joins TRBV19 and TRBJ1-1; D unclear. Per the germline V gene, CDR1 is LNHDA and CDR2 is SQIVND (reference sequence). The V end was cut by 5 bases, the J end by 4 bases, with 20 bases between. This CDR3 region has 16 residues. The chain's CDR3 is CASSDRSGRVSTEAFF. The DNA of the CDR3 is TGTGCCAGTAGTGATAGGTCGGGGAGAGTGAGCACTGAAGCTTTCTTT.

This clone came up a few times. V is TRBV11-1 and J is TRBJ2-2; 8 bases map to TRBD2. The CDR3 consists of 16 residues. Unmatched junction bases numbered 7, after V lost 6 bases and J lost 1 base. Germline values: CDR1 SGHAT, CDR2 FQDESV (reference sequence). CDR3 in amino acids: CASRPGLAGNTGELFF. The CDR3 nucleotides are TGTGCCAGCAGGCCAGGGCTAGCGGGGAACACCGGGGAGCTGTTTTTT. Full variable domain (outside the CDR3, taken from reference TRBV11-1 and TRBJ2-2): EAEVAQSPRYKITEKSQAVAFWCDPISGHATLYWYRQILGQGPELLVQFQDESVVDDSQLPKDRFSAERLKGVDSTLKIQPAELGDSAMYLCASRPGLAGNTGELFFGEGSRLTVL.

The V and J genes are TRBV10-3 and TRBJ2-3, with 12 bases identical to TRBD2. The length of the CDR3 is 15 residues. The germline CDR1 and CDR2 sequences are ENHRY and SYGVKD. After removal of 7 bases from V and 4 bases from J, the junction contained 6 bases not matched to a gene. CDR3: CAINRLAGEADTQYF. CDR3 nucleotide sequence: TGTGCCATCAATCGACTAGCGGGAGAAGCAGATACGCAGTATTTT.

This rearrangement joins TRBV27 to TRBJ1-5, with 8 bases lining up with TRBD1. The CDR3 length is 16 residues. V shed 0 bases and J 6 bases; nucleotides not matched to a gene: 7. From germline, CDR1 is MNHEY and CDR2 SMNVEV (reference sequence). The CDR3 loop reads CASSLSPTGASQPQHF. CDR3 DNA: TGTGCCAGCAGTTTATCACCGACAGGGGCGAGTCAGCCCCAGCATTTT.

CDR3 sequence: CASSLVAGPRGYTF. CDR3 DNA: TGTGCCAGCAGCTTAGTCGCAGGTCCTCGAGGCTACACCTTC. The chain joins TRBV7-2 to TRBJ1-2, with unresolved D. CDR3 size: 14 residues. Per the germline V gene, CDR1 is SGHTA and CDR2 is FQGNSA. Deletions cut 1 base from V and 8 bases from J, with 14 bases between.

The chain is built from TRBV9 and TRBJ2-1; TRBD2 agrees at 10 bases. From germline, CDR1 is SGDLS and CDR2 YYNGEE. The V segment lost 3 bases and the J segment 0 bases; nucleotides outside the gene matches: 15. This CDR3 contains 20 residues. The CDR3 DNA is TGTGCCAGCAGCGGATTTAGCGGGAGGCCCTCCTTAAGCTCCTACAATGAGCAGTTCTTC. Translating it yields CASSGFSGRPSLSSYNEQFF.

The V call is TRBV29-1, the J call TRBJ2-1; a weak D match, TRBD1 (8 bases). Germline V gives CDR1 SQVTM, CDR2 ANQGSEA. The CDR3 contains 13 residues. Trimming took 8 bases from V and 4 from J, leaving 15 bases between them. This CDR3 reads CSSTGGDYNEQFF. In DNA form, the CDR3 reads TGCAGCTCCACAGGGGGGGATTACAATGAGCAGTTCTTC.

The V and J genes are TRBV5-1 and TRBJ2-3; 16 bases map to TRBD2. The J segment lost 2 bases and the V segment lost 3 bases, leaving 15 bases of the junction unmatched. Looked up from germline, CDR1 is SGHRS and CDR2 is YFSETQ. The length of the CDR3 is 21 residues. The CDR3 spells CASSSGEGLAGGPLFTDTQYF. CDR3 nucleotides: TGCGCCAGCAGCTCGGGCGAGGGACTAGCGGGAGGGCCTCTATTCACAGATACGCAGTATTTT.

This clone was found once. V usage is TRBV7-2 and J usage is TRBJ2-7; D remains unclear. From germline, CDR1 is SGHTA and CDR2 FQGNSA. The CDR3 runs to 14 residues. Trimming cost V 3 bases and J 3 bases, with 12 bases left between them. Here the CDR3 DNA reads TGTGCCAGCAGCTTTTATGGAGCGATCTACGAGCAGTACTTC. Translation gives CASSFYGAIYEQYF.

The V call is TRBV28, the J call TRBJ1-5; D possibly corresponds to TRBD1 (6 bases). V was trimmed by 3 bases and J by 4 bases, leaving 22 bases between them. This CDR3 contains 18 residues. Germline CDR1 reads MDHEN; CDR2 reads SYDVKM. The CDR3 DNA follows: TGTGCCAGCAGTTTCACCCCTCAACAGGGAATCCTGAATCAGCCCCAGCATTTT. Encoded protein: CASSFTPQQGILNQPQHF.

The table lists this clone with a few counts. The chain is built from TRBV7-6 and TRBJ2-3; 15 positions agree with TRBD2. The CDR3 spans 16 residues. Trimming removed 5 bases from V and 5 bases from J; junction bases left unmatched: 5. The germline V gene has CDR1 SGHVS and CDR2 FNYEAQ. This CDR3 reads CASSHGLAGGGDTQYF. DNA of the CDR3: TGTGCCAGCAGCCATGGACTAGCGGGGGGGGGAGATACGCAGTATTTT.

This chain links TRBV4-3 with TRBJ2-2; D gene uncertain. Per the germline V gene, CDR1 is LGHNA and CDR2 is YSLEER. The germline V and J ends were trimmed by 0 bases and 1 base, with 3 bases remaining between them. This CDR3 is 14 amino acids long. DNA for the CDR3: TGCGCCAGCAGCCAAGACTTGAACACCGGGGAGCTGTTTTTT. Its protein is CASSQDLNTGELFF.

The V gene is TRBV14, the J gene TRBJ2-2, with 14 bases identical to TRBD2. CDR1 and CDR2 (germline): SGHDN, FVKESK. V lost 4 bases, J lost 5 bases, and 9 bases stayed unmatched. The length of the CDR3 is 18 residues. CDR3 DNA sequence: TGTGCCAGCAGCCTGACTAGCGGGAGGGCCCGGGGAACCGGGGAGCTGTTTTTT. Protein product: CASSLTSGRARGTGELFF.

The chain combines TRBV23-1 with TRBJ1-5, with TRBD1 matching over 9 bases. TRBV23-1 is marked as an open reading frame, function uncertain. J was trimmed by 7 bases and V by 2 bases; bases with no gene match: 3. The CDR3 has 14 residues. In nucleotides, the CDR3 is TGCGCCAGCAGTCAAAGACAGGGGGGGCAGCCCCAGCATTTT. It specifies CASSQRQGGQPQHF.

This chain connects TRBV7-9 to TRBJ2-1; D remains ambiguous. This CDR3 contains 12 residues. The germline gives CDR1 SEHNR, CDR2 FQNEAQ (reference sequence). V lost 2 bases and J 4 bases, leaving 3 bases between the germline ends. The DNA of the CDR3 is TGTGCCAGCAGCTTACAATACAATGAGCAGTTCTTC. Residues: CASSLQYNEQFF.

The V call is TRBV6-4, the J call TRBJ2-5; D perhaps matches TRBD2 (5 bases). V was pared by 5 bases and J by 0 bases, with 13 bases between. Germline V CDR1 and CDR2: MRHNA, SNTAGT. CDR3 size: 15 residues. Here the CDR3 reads CASSPSPGNQETQYF. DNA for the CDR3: TGTGCCAGCAGTCCTTCCCCGGGGAACCAAGAGACCCAGTACTTC.

This CDR3 reads CASSQEGARDEAFF. The CDR3 coding sequence is TGTGCCAGCAGCCAAGAGGGGGCCCGGGATGAAGCTTTCTTT. This chain links TRBV4-2 with TRBJ1-1, with D tentatively TRBD1 (6 bases). The CDR3 length is 14 residues. V lost 0 bases, J lost 7 bases, and 12 bases lay in between. Germline V gene data show CDR1 as LGHNA and CDR2 as YNFKEQ.

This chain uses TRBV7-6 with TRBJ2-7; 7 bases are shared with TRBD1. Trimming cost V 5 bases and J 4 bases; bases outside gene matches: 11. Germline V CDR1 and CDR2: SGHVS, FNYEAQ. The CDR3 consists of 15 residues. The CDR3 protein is CASSTGEPSFYEQYF. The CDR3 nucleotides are TGTGCCAGCAGCACAGGGGAGCCTAGTTTTTACGAGCAGTACTTC.

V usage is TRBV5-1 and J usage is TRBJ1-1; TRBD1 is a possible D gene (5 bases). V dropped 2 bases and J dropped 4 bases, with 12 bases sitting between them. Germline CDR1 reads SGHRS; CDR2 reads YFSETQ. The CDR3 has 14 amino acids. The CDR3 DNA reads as TGCGCCAGCAGCTTATGGACATATGCCACTGAAGCTTTCTTT. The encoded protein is CASSLWTYATEAFF.